Sequencing of this T cell receptor beta chain was carried out in a study of human T cells and chemical hapten exposure. Time point meaning: patch test 3, about 24 weeks after DPC sensitization. Treatment noted: therapeutic diphenylcyclopropenone sensitization with weekly scalp DPC. MiXCR, run by TCRdb on the RACE reads, gives a single entry per CDR3 protein. The sample lists roughly 89,000 distinct CDR3 sequences; 11% were seen once. Trimming pared 4 bases from V and 0 bases from J, leaving 16 bases between. The CDR3 totals 16 residues. CDR1 and CDR2 (germline): MDHEN, SYDVKM. The sequence was collected from a woman aged 25 to 39 with alopecia areata. Some clones in this sample may be carry-over from other donors' samples. The chain has TRBV28 and TRBJ2-7, with D perhaps given as TRBD1 or TRBD2 (5 bases each). This specimen consisted of whole blood, obtained in connection with sensitization to the hapten diphenylcyclopropenone (DPC). The DNA of the CDR3 is TGTGCCAGCAGTTCATTCCGGGACGGCTACTCCTACGAGCAGTACTTC. This encodes CASSSFRDGYSYEQYF.